The 27 T cell receptor beta chains listed next were all sequenced from one sample in a study of shared clonotypes between healthy human individuals. Produced via immunoSEQ multiplex PCR; TCRdb's table is partial and in-frame only. The data hold roughly 760,000 clones, with 74% observed a single time. The sample comprised memory CD4+ T cells sorted from blood. The subset denotes: CD45RA-negative fraction. The receptors were sampled from a woman in her thirties in good health.

This clone was observed once. This sequence is one base from a far larger clone and is likely a read error. The same CDR3 arises from other DNA sequences in this sample as well. This sequence joins TRBV7-9 and TRBJ2-1; TRBD2 matches 7 bases. This CDR3 has 15 residues. Unmatched junction bases numbered 4, after V lost 5 bases and J lost 0 bases. Germline V gene sequence: CDR1 SEHNR, CDR2 FQNEAQ (reference sequence). The CDR3 sequence: CASSPQRDSYNEQFF. The CDR3 nucleotides read TGTGCCAGCAGCCCCCAGCGGGACTCCTACAATGAGCAGTTCTTC. Variable domain in full (rest from reference TRBV7-9 and TRBJ2-1): DTGVSQNPRHKITKRGQNVTFRCDPISEHNRLYWYRQTLGQGPEFLTYFQNEAQLEKSRLLSDRFSAERPKGSFSTLEIQRTEQGDSAMYLCASSPQRDSYNEQFFGPGTRLTVL.

This rearrangement joins TRBV30 to TRBJ2-3; no firm D call. V lost 1 base and J lost 4, with 6 bases in between. CDR3 size: 12 residues. Germline CDR1 is GTSNPN and CDR2 is SVGIG (reference sequence). The CDR3 bases are TGTGCCTGGAGTGGGTTGTCAGATACGCAGTATTTT. Translated: CAWSGLSDTQYF.

The chain couples TRBV7-8 to TRBJ2-1, with 10 bases lining up with TRBD2. Looked up from germline, CDR1 is SGHVS and CDR2 is FQNEAQ. This CDR3 contains 16 residues. Losses at the gene ends were 5 bases for V and 4 bases for J; bases not matched to a gene: 8. CDR3 nucleotide sequence: TGTGCCAGCAGCCAACCTAGCGGGAGAGGGTACAATGAGCAGTTCTTC. Its protein is CASSQPSGRGYNEQFF.

This clone has a single count. The chain is built from TRBV10-3 and TRBJ2-2, with TRBD2 identical over 7 bases. This CDR3 is 15 amino acids long. CDR1 ENHRY and CDR2 SYGVKD come from the germline V gene. The ends lost 7 bases at V and 0 bases at J; junction bases unmatched: 5. The DNA for the CDR3 is TGTGCCATCAATCCGGGACTAACGAACACCGGGGAGCTGTTTTTT. Translation gives CAINPGLTNTGELFF.

CDR3 coding DNA: TGTGCCAGCAGTTTAAGCCTGGAGCAGCCCCAGCATTTT. Encoded protein: CASSLSLEQPQHF. The rearrangement joins TRBV11-2 to TRBJ1-5, with no clear D. The CDR3 runs to 13 residues. V gave up 6 bases and J gave up 7 bases, with 13 bases separating them. The V gene's germline CDR1 is SGHAT and CDR2 FQNNGV.

The J gene is TRBJ2-2, the V gene TRBV11-2; D is possibly TRBD1 (5 bases). V shed 5 bases and J shed 7 bases, with 14 bases lying between them. Germline V gives CDR1 SGHAT, CDR2 FQNNGV. The CDR3 runs 14 residues. The CDR3 nucleotides are TGTGCCAGCAGCCCTTTATTGGGGCGCGGGGAGCTGTTTTTT. This translates into CASSPLLGRGELFF.

The CDR3 loop reads CASKKGQANTGELFF. In DNA, the CDR3 is TGTGCCAGCAAAAAGGGACAGGCGAACACCGGGGAGCTGTTTTTT. V gene TRBV6-1 combines with J gene TRBJ2-2, with 8 bases identical to TRBD1. Germline lookup yields CDR1 MNHNS and CDR2 SASEGT. The CDR3 covers 15 residues. After removal of 7 bases from V and 0 bases from J, the junction contained 4 bases not matched to a gene.

The rearrangement joins TRBV28 to TRBJ1-4, with 8 nucleotides matching TRBD1. The CDR3 totals 16 residues. Trimming at V came to 3 bases and at J to 1 base, leaving 4 bases not matched to a gene. Germline values: CDR1 MDHEN, CDR2 SYDVKM. The CDR3 nucleotides are TGTGCCAGCAGTTTTTCCGGGACAGGAACTAATGAAAAACTGTTTTTT. This encodes CASSFSGTGTNEKLFF. The full variable domain, in which reference TRBV28 and TRBJ1-4 provide the parts outside the CDR3, is DVKVTQSSRYLVKRTGEKVFLECVQDMDHENMFWYRQDPGLGLRLIYFSYDVKMKEKGDIPEGYSVSREKKERFSLILESASTNQTSMYLCASSFSGTGTNEKLFFGSGTQLSVL.

The chain links TRBV2 to TRBJ2-2; D might be TRBD1 or TRBD2, each matching 5 bases. Trimming left V 1 base short and J 1 base short, with 10 bases between. The CDR3 runs to 16 residues. Per the germline V gene, CDR1 is SNHLY and CDR2 is FYNNEI. The chain's CDR3 is CASSEVGTMNTGELFF. DNA for the CDR3: TGTGCCAGCAGTGAAGTGGGGACGATGAACACCGGGGAGCTGTTTTTT.

The CDR3, as DNA: TGTGCCAGCAGTACACCACAGGGTACGAACACCGGGGAGCTGTTTTTT. This encodes CASSTPQGTNTGELFF. The V gene is TRBV27, the J gene TRBJ2-2; tentatively, D is TRBD1 (6 bases). This CDR3 has 16 residues. Germline V gene sequence: CDR1 MNHEY, CDR2 SMNVEV (reference sequence). Trimming took 5 bases from V and 0 from J, leaving 13 bases between them.

The V call is TRBV5-4, the J call TRBJ2-3; 9 bases line up with TRBD1. CDR3 length equals 15 residues. The V segment lost 4 bases and the J segment 8 bases; nucleotides outside the gene matches: 11. In germline, CDR1 is SGHNT, CDR2 YYREEE (reference sequence). The CDR3 sequence: CASSLGTGQGVTQYF. The CDR3 DNA follows: TGTGCCAGCAGCCTCGGGACAGGGCAAGGTGTTACGCAGTATTTT.

The genes are TRBV10-1 and TRBJ2-7; D gene unclear. V was pared by 9 bases and J by 6 bases, with 12 bases between. This CDR3 comprises 11 residues. The germline V gene encodes CDR1 WNHNN and CDR2 SYGVQD (reference sequence). The CDR3 protein is CAREPKGEQYF. In DNA, the CDR3 is TGCGCCAGGGAACCAAAGGGCGAGCAGTACTTC.

The CDR3 loop is CASSPPQGTSSGANVLTF. CDR3 DNA: TGTGCCAGCTCACCACCTCAGGGGACTAGCTCTGGGGCCAACGTCCTGACTTTC. The chain couples TRBV18 to TRBJ2-6; 8 nucleotides agree with TRBD2. The CDR3 covers 18 residues. V lost 0 bases to trimming and J lost 0 bases; unmatched junction nucleotides: 4. CDR1 is KGHSH and CDR2 is LQKENI in the germline V gene.

This clone has ten or more counts. The V gene is TRBV5-1, the J gene TRBJ2-3; D might be TRBD1 (6 bases). Deletions cut 4 bases from V and 14 bases from J, with 26 bases between. The CDR3 sequence is 15 residues long. Per germline, CDR1 SGHRS and CDR2 YFSETQ. The CDR3 region is CASSLSGTPGLNGYF. For the CDR3, the DNA is TGCGCCAGCAGCCTATCCGGGACACCCGGGCTGAATGGGTATTTT.

The chain carries TRBV2 and TRBJ1-5; D gene uncertain. The CDR3 length is 14 residues. Germline CDR1 and CDR2: SNHLY and FYNNEI. With 5 bases removed from V and 0 bases from J, the gap between germline ends came to 8 bases. This CDR3 is CASSTENSNQPQHF. The DNA for the CDR3 is TGTGCCAGCAGTACAGAAAATAGCAATCAGCCCCAGCATTTT.

V gene TRBV27 combines with J gene TRBJ1-5; no definite D call. Germline values: CDR1 MNHEY, CDR2 SMNVEV (reference sequence). This CDR3 has 16 amino acids. Trimming cost V 2 bases and J 0 bases, with 11 bases left between them. CDR3 sequence: CASSLRGTFSNQPQHF. The CDR3 DNA is TGTGCCAGCAGTTTACGCGGTACATTTAGCAATCAGCCCCAGCATTTT.

The rearrangement links TRBV20-1 to TRBJ2-3, with 8 bases fitting TRBD2. Germline V CDR1 and CDR2: DFQATT, SNEGSKA (reference sequence). The CDR3 sequence is 11 residues long. J lost 9 bases, V lost 5 bases, and 4 bases had no gene match. CDR3 nucleotide sequence: TGCAGTGCTGAAACGGGAGGGACGCAGTATTTT. Encoded protein: CSAETGGTQYF.

This chain joins TRBV27 and TRBJ1-1; D ambiguous. This CDR3 region has 13 residues. Trimming removed 7 bases from V and 4 bases from J, with 13 bases in between. Germline assignment: CDR1 MNHEY and CDR2 SMNVEV (reference sequence). This CDR3 reads CASKLGGFTEAFF. The CDR3, as DNA: TGTGCCAGCAAACTAGGAGGATTCACTGAAGCTTTCTTT.

The chain has TRBV21-1 and TRBJ1-2; the tabulated D call, TRBD1, remains unverified against the DNA. TRBV21-1 is a pseudogene segment. This CDR3 is 15 amino acids long. CDR3 sequence reads: CASSKIWDRGHGYTF. In DNA, the CDR3 is TGTGCCAGCAGCAAAATCTGGGACAGGGGACATGGCTACACCTTC.

The J gene is TRBJ1-1, the V gene TRBV29-1, with D unresolved. The germline V gene has CDR1 SQVTM and CDR2 ANQGSEA. The V end was cut by 3 bases, the J end by 1 base, with 9 bases between. The CDR3 runs to 13 residues. The CDR3 protein is CSVEGRWNTEAFF. The CDR3 coding sequence is TGCAGCGTTGAGGGGAGGTGGAACACTGAAGCTTTCTTT. The full variable domain, with the rest looked up from reference TRBV29-1 and TRBJ1-1, is SAVISQKPSRDICQRGTSLTIQCQVDSQVTMMFWYRQQPGQSLTLIATANQGSEATYESGFVIDKFPISRPNLTFSTLTVSNMSPEDSSIYLCSVEGRWNTEAFFGQGTRLTVV.

CDR3 sequence reads: CASSQDLGLASQYF. The CDR3 DNA sequence: TGCGCCAGCAGCCAAGATTTAGGGCTAGCCTCACAGTATTTT. This chain links TRBV4-1 with TRBJ2-3; possible D gene TRBD2, 5 bases. Germline assignment: CDR1 MGHRA and CDR2 YSYEKL. V lost 0 bases and J 12 bases, leaving 16 bases between the germline ends. The CDR3 is made up of 14 amino acids.

The V call is TRBV18, the J call TRBJ1-5, with 7 bases matching TRBD1. V lost 4 bases and J lost 9; bases outside the gene matches: 3. The V gene's germline CDR1 is KGHSH and CDR2 LQKENI. CDR3 length: 12 amino acids. CDR3 in amino acids: CASSLGQWPQHF. CDR3 coding DNA: TGTGCCAGCTCACTGGGACAGTGGCCCCAGCATTTT.

This rearrangement joins TRBV21-1 to TRBJ2-3; the D call of TRBD1 is as the table states it, not checked on the DNA. TRBV21-1 is recorded as a pseudogene. CDR3 length: 18 amino acids. In DNA form, the CDR3 reads TGTGCCAGCAGCAAAGGGGGCAGGCTGAGAAGTAACACAGATACGCAGTATTTT. Its protein is CASSKGGRLRSNTDTQYF.

This chain connects TRBV19 to TRBJ1-3; D is unresolved. CDR3 length: 14 amino acids. With 5 bases removed from V and 0 bases from J, the gap between germline ends came to 8 bases. CDR1 LNHDA and CDR2 SQIVND come from the germline V gene (reference sequence). Here the CDR3 DNA reads TGTGCCAGTAGTTCGACACTCTCTGGAAACACCATATATTTT. Translating gives CASSSTLSGNTIYF. Combining the CDR3 with reference TRBV19 and TRBJ1-3 gives the whole variable domain DGGITQSPKYLFRKEGQNVTLSCEQNLNHDAMYWYRQDPGQGLRLIYYSQIVNDFQKGDIAEGYSVSREKKESFPLTVTSAQKNPTAFYLCASSSTLSGNTIYFGEGSWLTVV.

This chain connects TRBV6-1 to TRBJ1-5; D not resolved. Trimming left V 4 bases short and J 1 base short, with 11 bases between. The CDR3 is 15 amino acids. CDR1 and CDR2 from the germline V gene are MNHNS and SASEGT. CDR3 sequence (DNA): TGTGCCAGCAGTGCAACGGGTGGAAGCAATCAGCCCCAGCATTTT. As protein: CASSATGGSNQPQHF.

The V and J genes are TRBV27 and TRBJ1-2; tentatively, D is TRBD1 (5 bases). Germline V CDR1 and CDR2: MNHEY, SMNVEV (reference sequence). V was shortened by 5 bases and J by 0 bases, with 10 bases between the two germline ends. This CDR3 has 14 amino acids. The CDR3 nucleotides read TGTGCCAGCAGTGCGGGACCGACTAACTATGGCTACACCTTC. Its protein product is CASSAGPTNYGYTF.

V gene TRBV5-5 combines with J gene TRBJ2-7; 7 bases fit TRBD2. The junction had 9 bases not matched to a gene; V was cut back by 2 bases and J by 1 base. Germline V gives CDR1 SGHKS, CDR2 YYEKEE (reference sequence). This CDR3 region has 16 residues. The CDR3 DNA is TGTGCCAGCAGCTTTTTCGGACTAGGGCTTTCCTACGAGCAGTACTTC. Residues: CASSFFGLGLSYEQYF. Complete variable domain (other parts from reference TRBV5-5 and TRBJ2-7): DAGVTQSPTHLIKTRGQQVTLRCSPISGHKSVSWYQQVLGQGPQFIFQYYEKEERGRGNFPDRFSARQFPNYSSELNVNALLLGDSALYLCASSFFGLGLSYEQYFGPGTRLTVT.